This TCR beta chain was profiled in a study of identical twins. With 1 base removed from V and 0 bases from J, the gap between germline ends came to 11 bases. The CDR3 has 16 amino acids. This clonotype was detected ten times or more. The antigen is not known. Unique molecular identifiers were in the cDNA, with template-switch universal primer binding. TCRdb reanalysed the 5' RACE reads using MiXCR and keeps one entry per CDR3 protein. The sample lists approximately 490,000 distinct CDR3 sequences; 20% to 25% were seen once. Study conclusions and caveats: Models underpredicted monozygotic twin sharing of out-of-frame TCR alpha. Conclusions were drawn cross-sectionally by statistical analysis, without following the same donors. Fewer insertions characterized abundant cord blood beta clonotypes, whereas memory repertoires showed none.

This sample also belongs to another study, concerning yellow fever vaccine responses in identical twins.

Source material: CD4+ T cells sorted from blood. The receptor comes from a young woman in good health. The chain carries TRBV12-3 or TRBV12-4 and TRBJ2-3; perhaps TRBD1 as D (6 bases). CDR3 sequence: CASSLGGTPSTDTQYF. DNA of the CDR3: TGTGCCAGCAGTTTAGGTGGGACACCTAGCACAGATACGCAGTATTTT.